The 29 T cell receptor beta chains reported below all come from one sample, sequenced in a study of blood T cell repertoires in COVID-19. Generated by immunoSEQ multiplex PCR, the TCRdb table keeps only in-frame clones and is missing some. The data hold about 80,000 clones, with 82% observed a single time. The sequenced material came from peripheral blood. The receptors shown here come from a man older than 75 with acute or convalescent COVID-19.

The CDR3 bases are TGTGCCAGCAGCCTTGGACAGGGGGGCGGAAAACTGTTTTTT. Translated, it gives CASSLGQGGGKLFF. The chain recombines TRBV28 with TRBJ1-4, with 10 positions matching TRBD1. V shed 6 bases, J shed 10 bases, and the junction held 8 bases outside the gene matches. Germline-derived CDR1 and CDR2 are MDHEN and SYDVKM. The CDR3 is made up of 14 amino acids.

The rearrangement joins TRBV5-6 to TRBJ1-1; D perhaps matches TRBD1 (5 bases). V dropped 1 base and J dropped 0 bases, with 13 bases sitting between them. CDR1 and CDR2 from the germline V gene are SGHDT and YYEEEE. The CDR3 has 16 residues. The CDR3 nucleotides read TGTGCCAGCAGCTTGAGGGGTCTGATCGTGAACACTGAAGCTTTCTTT. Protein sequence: CASSLRGLIVNTEAFF.

As DNA, the CDR3 is TGTGCCAGCAGCTCTGGACTTATCAGCTCTGGAAACACCATATATTTT. Translation gives CASSSGLISSGNTIYF. This sequence joins TRBV11-2 and TRBJ1-3; D uncertain. V lost 4 bases and J 0 bases, leaving 13 bases between the germline ends. Per germline, CDR1 SGHAT and CDR2 FQNNGV. The CDR3 sequence is 16 residues long.

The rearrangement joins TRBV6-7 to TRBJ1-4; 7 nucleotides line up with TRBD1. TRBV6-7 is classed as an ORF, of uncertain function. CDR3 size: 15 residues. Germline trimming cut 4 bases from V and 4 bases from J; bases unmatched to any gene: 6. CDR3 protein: CASSSGTALNEKLFF. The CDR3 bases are TGTGCCAGCAGTTCCGGGACAGCTCTTAATGAAAAACTGTTTTTT.

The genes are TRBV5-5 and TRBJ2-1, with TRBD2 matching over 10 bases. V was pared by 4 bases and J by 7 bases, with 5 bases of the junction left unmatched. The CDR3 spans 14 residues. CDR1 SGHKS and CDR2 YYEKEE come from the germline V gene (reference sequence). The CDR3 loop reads CASSGLAGGNEQFF. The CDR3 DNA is TGTGCCAGCAGCGGTTTAGCGGGGGGTAATGAGCAGTTCTTC.

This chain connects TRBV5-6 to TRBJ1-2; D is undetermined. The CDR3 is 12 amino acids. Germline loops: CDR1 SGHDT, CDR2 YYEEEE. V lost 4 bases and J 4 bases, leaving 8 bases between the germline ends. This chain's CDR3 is CASSPGVYGYTF. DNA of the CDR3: TGTGCCAGCAGCCCGGGAGTCTATGGCTACACCTTC.

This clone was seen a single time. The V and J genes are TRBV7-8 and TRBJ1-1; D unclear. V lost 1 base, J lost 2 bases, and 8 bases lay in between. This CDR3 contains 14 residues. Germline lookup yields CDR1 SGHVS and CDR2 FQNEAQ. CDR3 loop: CASSLVSGNTEAFF. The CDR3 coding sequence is TGTGCCAGCAGCTTAGTAAGCGGAAACACTGAAGCTTTCTTT. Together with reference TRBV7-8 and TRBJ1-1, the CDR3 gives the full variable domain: GAGVSQSPRYKVAKRGQDVALRCDPISGHVSLFWYQQALGQGPEFLTYFQNEAQLDKSGLPSDRFFAERPEGSVSTLKIQRTQQEDSAVYLCASSLVSGNTEAFFGQGTRLTVV.

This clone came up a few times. The CDR3 sequence is CASILGTLMNTEAFF. CDR3 DNA sequence: TGTGCCAGCATTCTTGGTACTTTGATGAACACTGAAGCTTTCTTT. The V and J genes are TRBV2 and TRBJ1-1, with unresolved D. The CDR3 is 15 residues long. V dropped 7 bases and J dropped 0 bases, with 15 bases sitting between them. Germline V gene lookup returns CDR1 SNHLY and CDR2 FYNNEI.

CDR3 DNA: TGTGCCAGCAGCGCTCGGTCAACCCCCAACTACGAGCAGTACTTC. As protein: CASSARSTPNYEQYF. The chain recombines TRBV9 with TRBJ2-7; D is unresolved. The V and J ends lost 3 bases and 3 bases respectively, with 16 bases between them. Germline-derived CDR1 and CDR2 are SGDLS and YYNGEE. The CDR3 is 15 residues long.

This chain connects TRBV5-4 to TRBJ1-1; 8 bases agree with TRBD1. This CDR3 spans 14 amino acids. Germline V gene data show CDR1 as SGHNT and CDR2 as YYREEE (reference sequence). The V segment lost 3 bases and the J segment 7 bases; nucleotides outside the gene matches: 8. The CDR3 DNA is TGTGCCAGCAGCTCTCCAGGGGGCGCGGGTGAAGCTTTCTTT. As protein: CASSSPGGAGEAFF.

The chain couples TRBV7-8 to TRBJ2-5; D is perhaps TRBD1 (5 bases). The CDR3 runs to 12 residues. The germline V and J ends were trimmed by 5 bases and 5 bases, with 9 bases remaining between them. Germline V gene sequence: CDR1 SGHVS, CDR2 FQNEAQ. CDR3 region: CASSKGVETQYF. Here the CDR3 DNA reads TGTGCCAGCAGCAAAGGGGTGGAGACCCAGTACTTC.

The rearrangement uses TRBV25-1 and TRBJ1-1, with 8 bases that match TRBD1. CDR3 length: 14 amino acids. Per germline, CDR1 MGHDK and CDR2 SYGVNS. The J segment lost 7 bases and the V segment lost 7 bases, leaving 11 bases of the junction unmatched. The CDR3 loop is CASIGTGGIYEAFF. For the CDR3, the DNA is TGTGCCAGCATCGGCACAGGGGGGATATATGAAGCTTTCTTT.

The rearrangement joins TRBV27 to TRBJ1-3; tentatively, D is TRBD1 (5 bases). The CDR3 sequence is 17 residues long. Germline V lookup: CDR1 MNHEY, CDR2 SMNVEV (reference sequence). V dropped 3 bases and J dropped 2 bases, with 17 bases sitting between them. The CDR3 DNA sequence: TGTGCCAGCAGTTTCATATACCCCCCGGGGGCTGGAAACACCATATATTTT. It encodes CASSFIYPPGAGNTIYF.

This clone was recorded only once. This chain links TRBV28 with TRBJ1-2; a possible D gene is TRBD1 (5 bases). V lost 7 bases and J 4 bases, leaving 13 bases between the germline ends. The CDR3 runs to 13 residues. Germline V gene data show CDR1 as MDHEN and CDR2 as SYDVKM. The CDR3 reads CASTYSGGYGYTF. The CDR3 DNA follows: TGTGCCAGCACCTACAGCGGGGGCTATGGCTACACCTTC.

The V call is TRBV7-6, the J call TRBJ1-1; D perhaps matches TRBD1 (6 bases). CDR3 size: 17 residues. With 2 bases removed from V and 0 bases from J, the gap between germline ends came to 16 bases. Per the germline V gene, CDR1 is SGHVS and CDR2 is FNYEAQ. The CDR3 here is CASSLSGDGSLNTEAFF. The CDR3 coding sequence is TGTGCCAGCAGCTTATCAGGGGACGGAAGCTTGAACACTGAAGCTTTCTTT.

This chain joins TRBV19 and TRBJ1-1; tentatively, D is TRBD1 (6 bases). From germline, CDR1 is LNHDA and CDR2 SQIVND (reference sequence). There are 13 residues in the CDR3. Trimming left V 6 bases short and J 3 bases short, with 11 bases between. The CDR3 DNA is TGTGCCAGTAGACCGGACAGCCACACTGAAGCTTTCTTT. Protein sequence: CASRPDSHTEAFF.

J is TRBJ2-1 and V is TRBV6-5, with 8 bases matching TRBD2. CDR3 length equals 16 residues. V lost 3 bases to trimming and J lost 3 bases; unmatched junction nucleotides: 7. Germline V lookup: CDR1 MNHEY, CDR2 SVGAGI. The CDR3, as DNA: TGTGCCAGCAGTTATGTCAGCGGGGGCAGCTACAATGAGCAGTTCTTC. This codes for CASSYVSGGSYNEQFF.

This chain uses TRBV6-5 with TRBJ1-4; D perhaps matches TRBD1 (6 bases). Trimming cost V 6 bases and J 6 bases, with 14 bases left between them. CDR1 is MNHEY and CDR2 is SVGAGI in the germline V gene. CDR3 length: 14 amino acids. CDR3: CASSARGADEKLFF. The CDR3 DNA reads TGTGCCAGCAGCGCCAGGGGAGCCGATGAAAAACTGTTTTTT.

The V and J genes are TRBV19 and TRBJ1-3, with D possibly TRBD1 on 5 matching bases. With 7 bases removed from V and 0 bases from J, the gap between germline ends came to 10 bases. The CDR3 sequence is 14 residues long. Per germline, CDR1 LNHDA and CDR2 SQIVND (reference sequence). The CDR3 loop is CASMTGGSGNTIYF. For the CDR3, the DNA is TGTGCCAGTATGACGGGGGGCTCTGGAAACACCATATATTTT.

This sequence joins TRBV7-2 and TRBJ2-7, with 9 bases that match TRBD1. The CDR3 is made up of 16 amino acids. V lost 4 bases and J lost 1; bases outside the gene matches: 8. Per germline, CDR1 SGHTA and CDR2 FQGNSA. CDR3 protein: CASSSGEGTGSYEQYF. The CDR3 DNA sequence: TGTGCCAGCAGCTCAGGTGAAGGGACAGGGTCCTACGAGCAGTACTTC. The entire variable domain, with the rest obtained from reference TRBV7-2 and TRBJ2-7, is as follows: GAGVSQSPSNKVTEKGKDVELRCDPISGHTALYWYRQSLGQGLEFLIYFQGNSAPDKSGLPSDRFSAERTGGSVSTLTIQRTQQEDSAVYLCASSSGEGTGSYEQYFGPGTRLTVT.

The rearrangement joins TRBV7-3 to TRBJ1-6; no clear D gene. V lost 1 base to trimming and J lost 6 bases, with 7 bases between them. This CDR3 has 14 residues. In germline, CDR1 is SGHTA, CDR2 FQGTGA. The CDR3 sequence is CASSLIHSNSPLHF. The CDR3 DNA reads TGTGCCAGCAGCTTAATCCACAGTAATTCACCCCTCCACTTT.

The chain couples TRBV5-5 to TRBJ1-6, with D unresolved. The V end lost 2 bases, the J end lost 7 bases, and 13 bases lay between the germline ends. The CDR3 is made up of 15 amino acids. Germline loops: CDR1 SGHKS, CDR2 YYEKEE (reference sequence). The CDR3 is CASSLTGDTNSPLHF. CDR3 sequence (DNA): TGTGCCAGCAGCTTAACCGGGGATACAAATTCACCCCTCCACTTT.

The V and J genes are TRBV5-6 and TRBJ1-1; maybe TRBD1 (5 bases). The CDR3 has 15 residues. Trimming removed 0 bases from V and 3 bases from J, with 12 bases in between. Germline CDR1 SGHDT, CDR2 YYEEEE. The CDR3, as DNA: TGTGCCAGCAGCTTGGCCCGGACACTCGACACTGAAGCTTTCTTT. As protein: CASSLARTLDTEAFF. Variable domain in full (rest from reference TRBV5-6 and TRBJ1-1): DAGVTQSPTHLIKTRGQQVTLRCSPKSGHDTVSWYQQALGQGPQFIFQYYEEEERQRGNFPDRFSGHQFPNYSSELNVNALLLGDSALYLCASSLARTLDTEAFFGQGTRLTVV.

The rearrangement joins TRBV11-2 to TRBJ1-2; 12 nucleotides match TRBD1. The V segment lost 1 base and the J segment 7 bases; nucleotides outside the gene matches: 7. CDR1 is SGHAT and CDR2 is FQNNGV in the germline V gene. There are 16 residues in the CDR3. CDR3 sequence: CASSLARDRGRGGYTF. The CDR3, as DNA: TGTGCCAGCAGCTTAGCTCGGGACAGGGGGCGAGGTGGCTACACCTTC.

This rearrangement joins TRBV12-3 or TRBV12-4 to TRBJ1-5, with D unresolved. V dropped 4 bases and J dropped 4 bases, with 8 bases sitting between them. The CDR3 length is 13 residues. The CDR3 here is CASSSISNQPQHF. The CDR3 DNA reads TGTGCCAGCAGTTCCATCAGTAATCAGCCCCAGCATTTT.

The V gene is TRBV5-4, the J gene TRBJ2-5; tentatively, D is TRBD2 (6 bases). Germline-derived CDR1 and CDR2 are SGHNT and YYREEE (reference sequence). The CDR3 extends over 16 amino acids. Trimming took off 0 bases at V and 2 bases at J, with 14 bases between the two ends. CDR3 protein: CASSLAQGLPQETQYF. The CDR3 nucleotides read TGTGCCAGCAGCTTGGCTCAGGGACTTCCACAAGAGACCCAGTACTTC.

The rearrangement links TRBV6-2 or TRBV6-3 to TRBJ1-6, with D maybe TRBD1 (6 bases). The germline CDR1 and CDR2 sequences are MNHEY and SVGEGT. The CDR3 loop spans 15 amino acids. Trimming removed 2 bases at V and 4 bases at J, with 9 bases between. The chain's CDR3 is CASSYPDRYNSPLHF. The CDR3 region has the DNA TGTGCCAGCAGTTACCCCGACAGGTATAATTCACCCCTCCACTTT.

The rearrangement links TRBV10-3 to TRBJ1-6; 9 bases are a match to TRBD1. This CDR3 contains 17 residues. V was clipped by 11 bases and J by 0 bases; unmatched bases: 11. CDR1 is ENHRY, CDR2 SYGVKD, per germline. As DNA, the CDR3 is TGTGCCCCACAGTCCCGGGACAGGGACTCCTATAATTCACCCCTCCACTTT. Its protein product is CAPQSRDRDSYNSPLHF.

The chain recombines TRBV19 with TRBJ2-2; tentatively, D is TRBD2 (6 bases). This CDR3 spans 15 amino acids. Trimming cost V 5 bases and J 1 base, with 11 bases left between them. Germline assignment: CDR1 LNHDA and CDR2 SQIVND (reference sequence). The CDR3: CASSLFSGNTGELFF. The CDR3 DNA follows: TGTGCCAGTAGTTTGTTTAGCGGGAACACCGGGGAGCTGTTTTTT.